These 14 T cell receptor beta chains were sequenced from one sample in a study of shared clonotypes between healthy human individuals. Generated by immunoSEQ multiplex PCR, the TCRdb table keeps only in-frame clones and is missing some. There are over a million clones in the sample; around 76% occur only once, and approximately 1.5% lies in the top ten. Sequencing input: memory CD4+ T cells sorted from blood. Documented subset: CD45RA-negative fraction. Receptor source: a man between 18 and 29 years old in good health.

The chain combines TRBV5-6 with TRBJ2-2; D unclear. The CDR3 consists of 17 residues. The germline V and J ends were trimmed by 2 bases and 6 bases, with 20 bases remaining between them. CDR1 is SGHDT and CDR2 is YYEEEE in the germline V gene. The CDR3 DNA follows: TGTGCCAGCAGCTTCGATTGGGGTAGTAGGACCGCCGGGGAGCTGTTTTTT. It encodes CASSFDWGSRTAGELFF.

CDR3 sequence: CASSLVRTSGGAKSNEQFF. CDR3 coding DNA: TGTGCCAGCAGCTTGGTCCGAACTAGCGGGGGGGCTAAGAGCAATGAGCAGTTCTTC. The chain is built from TRBV5-6 and TRBJ2-1; 13 bases match TRBD2. In germline, CDR1 is SGHDT, CDR2 YYEEEE. The V segment lost 0 bases and the J segment 6 bases; nucleotides outside the gene matches: 12. CDR3 length: 19 amino acids.

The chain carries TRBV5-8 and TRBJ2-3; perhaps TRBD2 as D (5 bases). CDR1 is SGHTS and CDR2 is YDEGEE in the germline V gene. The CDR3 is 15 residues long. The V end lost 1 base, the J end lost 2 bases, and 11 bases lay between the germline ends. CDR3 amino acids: CASSLFHGITDTQYF. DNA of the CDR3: TGTGCCAGCAGCTTGTTCCACGGGATCACAGATACGCAGTATTTT. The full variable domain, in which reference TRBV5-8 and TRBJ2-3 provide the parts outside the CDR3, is EAGVTQSPTHLIKTRGQQATLRCSPISGHTSVYWYQQALGLGLQFLLWYDEGEERNRGNFPPRFSGRQFPNYSSELNVNALELEDSALYLCASSLFHGITDTQYFGPGTRLTVL.

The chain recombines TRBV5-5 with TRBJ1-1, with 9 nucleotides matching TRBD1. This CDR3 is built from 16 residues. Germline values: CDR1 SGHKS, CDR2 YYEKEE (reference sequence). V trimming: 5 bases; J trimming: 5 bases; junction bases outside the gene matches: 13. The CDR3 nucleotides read TGTGCCAGCAGAACCGGACAGGGGTTTCCAGTTACTGAAGCTTTCTTT. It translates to CASRTGQGFPVTEAFF.

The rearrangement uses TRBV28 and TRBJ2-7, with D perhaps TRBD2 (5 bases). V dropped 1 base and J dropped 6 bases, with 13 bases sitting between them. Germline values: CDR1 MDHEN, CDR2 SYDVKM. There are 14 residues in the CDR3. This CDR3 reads CASSLLGSGSEQYF. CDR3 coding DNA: TGTGCCAGCAGTTTATTGGGGTCGGGATCCGAGCAGTACTTC.

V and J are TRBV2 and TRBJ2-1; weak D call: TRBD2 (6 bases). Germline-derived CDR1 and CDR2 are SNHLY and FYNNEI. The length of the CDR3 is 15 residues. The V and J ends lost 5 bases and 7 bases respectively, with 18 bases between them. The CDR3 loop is CASSPLASGLNEQFF. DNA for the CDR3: TGTGCCAGCAGTCCCCTAGCGAGTGGCTTGAATGAGCAGTTCTTC.

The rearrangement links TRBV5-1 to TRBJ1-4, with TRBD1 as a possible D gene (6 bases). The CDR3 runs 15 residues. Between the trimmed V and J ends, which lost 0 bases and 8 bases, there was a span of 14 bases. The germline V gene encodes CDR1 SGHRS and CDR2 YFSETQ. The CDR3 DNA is TGCGCCAGCAGCTTGGAGGGCAGGGGATGGGAAAAACTGTTTTTT. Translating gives CASSLEGRGWEKLFF.

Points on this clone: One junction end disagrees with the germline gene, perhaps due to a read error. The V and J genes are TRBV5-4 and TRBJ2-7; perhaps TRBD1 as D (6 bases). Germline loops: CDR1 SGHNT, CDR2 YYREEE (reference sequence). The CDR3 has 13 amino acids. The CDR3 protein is CASSYFSTGTPDF. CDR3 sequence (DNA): TGTGCCAGCAGCTATTTCTCAACCGGGACACCCGACTTC.

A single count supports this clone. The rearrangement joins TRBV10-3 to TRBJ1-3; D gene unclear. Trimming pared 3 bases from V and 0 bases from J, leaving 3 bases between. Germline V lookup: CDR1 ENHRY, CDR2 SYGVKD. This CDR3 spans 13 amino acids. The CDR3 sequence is CAISDNSGNTIYF. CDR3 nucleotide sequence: TGTGCCATCAGTGACAACTCTGGAAACACCATATATTTT.

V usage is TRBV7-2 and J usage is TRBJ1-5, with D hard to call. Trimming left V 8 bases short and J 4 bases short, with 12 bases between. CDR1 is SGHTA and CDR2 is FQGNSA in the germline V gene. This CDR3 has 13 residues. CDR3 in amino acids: CASGRAGNQPQHF. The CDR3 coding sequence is TGTGCCAGCGGGCGGGCGGGTAATCAGCCCCAGCATTTT.

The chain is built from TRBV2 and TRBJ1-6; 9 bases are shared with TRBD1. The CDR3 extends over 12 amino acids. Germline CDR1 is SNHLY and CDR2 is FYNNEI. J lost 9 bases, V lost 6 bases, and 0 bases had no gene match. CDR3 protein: CASRQGASPLHF. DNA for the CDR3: TGTGCCAGCAGACAGGGGGCTTCACCCCTCCACTTT.

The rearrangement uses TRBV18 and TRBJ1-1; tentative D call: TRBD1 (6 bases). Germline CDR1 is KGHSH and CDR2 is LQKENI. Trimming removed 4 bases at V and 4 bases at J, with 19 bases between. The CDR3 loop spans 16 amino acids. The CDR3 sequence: CASSLSRQAKGTEAFF. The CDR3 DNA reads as TGTGCCAGCTCACTTTCTCGACAGGCCAAGGGCACTGAAGCTTTCTTT.

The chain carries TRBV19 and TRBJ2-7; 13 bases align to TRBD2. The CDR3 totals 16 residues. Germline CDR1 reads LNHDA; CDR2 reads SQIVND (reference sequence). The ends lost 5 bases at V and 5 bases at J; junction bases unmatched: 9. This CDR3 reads CASSPMRTSGSNEQYF. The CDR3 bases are TGTGCCAGTAGTCCAATGAGGACTAGCGGGAGCAACGAGCAGTACTTC.

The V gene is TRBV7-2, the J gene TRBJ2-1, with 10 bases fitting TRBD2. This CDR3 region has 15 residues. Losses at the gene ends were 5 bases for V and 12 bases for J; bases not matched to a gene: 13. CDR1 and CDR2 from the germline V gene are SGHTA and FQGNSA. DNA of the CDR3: TGTGCCAGCAGCGCAAGCGGGGGGGCCCAGGTTGGGCAGTTCTTC. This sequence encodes CASSASGGAQVGQFF.